Listed below are T cell receptor beta chains from one sample, sequenced in a study of blood T cells in healthy people across ages. TCRdb processed the 5' RACE reads anew with MiXCR; each CDR3 protein has one entry. This table holds some 760,000 distinct CDR3 sequences, around a quarter found once. The same data also went into a second study, on T cells of mothers and their children.

The sample comprised blood. These receptors all stem from a boy aged 5 to 17 in good health. Each CDR3 is given with its conserved first and last residue. Fields, in order: CDR3 protein, J gene, V gene.

cdr3_aa: CASSYSTGELYNEQFF
j_call: TRBJ2-1
v_call: TRBV6-5

cdr3_aa: CSGGQGDTQYF
j_call: TRBJ2-3
v_call: TRBV29-1

cdr3_aa: CASSPGQGNLYEQYF
j_call: .
v_call: TRBV4-3

cdr3_aa: CASSYSAETAEQFF
j_call: TRBJ2-1
v_call: TRBV6-2/TRBV6-3

cdr3_aa: CASSPVIGQETQYF
j_call: TRBJ2-5
v_call: TRBV5-6

cdr3_aa: CASSDTGFLSGNTIYF
j_call: TRBJ1-3
v_call: TRBV9

cdr3_aa: CASSLASGVNEQFF
j_call: .
v_call: TRBV7-2

cdr3_aa: CSATGPSTEALF
j_call: TRBJ1-1
v_call: TRBV20-1

cdr3_aa: CATSGQAWEKLFF
j_call: TRBJ1-4
v_call: TRBV15

cdr3_aa: CASSAQARLTQETQYF
j_call: TRBJ2-5
v_call: TRBV9

cdr3_aa: CASSNAGTPYEQYF
j_call: .
v_call: TRBV7-2

cdr3_aa: CSAQGPETNEKLFF
j_call: TRBJ1-4
v_call: TRBV20-1

cdr3_aa: CASRGTVSGNTIYF
j_call: TRBJ1-3
v_call: TRBV2

cdr3_aa: CASGKRLGTSGSQLTDTQYF
j_call: TRBJ2-3
v_call: TRBV12-5

cdr3_aa: CASSANRDPGGYGYTF
j_call: TRBJ1-2
v_call: TRBV11-2

cdr3_aa: CASSYGTGETQYF
j_call: TRBJ2-5
v_call: TRBV6-5

cdr3_aa: CASSLPAGEGNEQFF
j_call: TRBJ2-1
v_call: TRBV7-9

cdr3_aa: CSVDRGIYTEAFF
j_call: TRBJ1-1
v_call: TRBV29-1

cdr3_aa: CASSLDYWHLPNTGELFF
j_call: TRBJ2-2
v_call: TRBV11-3

cdr3_aa: CASSLGNRALSAPLHF
j_call: TRBJ1-6
v_call: TRBV5-5

cdr3_aa: CSVRRLAQYNEQFF
j_call: TRBJ2-1
v_call: TRBV29-1

cdr3_aa: CASSLVSSGRATGELFF
j_call: TRBJ2-2
v_call: TRBV5-1

cdr3_aa: CASSLGVSSGRRADTQYF
j_call: TRBJ2-3
v_call: TRBV7-8

cdr3_aa: CAIKRDSQETQYF
j_call: TRBJ2-5
v_call: TRBV7-9

cdr3_aa: CASRIGVIKQGVSGNTIYF
j_call: TRBJ1-3
v_call: TRBV19

cdr3_aa: CASSLRSGRETQYF
j_call: TRBJ2-5
v_call: TRBV7-2

cdr3_aa: CAIKWGPGGYTF
j_call: TRBJ1-2
v_call: TRBV10-3

cdr3_aa: CASRVVRDLWQPQHF
j_call: TRBJ1-5
v_call: TRBV28

cdr3_aa: CASSRTSGGTDTQYF
j_call: TRBJ2-3
v_call: TRBV28

cdr3_aa: CASSLPTQVETEAFF
j_call: TRBJ1-1
v_call: TRBV4-1

cdr3_aa: CASSPQPQREQFF
j_call: TRBJ2-1
v_call: TRBV7-9

cdr3_aa: CASSLFPSGESSYNEQFF
j_call: TRBJ2-1
v_call: TRBV5-1

cdr3_aa: CATSDPEDRREQYF
j_call: TRBJ2-7
v_call: TRBV24-1

cdr3_aa: CASSLAQDTQYF
j_call: TRBJ2-3
v_call: TRBV7-2

cdr3_aa: CASSPRMVAGSYEQYF
j_call: TRBJ2-7
v_call: TRBV3-1

cdr3_aa: CSAKRDSSYEQYF
j_call: TRBJ2-7
v_call: TRBV29-1

cdr3_aa: CASSFGAGGPNTGELFF
j_call: TRBJ2-2
v_call: TRBV7-8

cdr3_aa: CASSPGGPLIGGYTF
j_call: TRBJ1-2
v_call: TRBV7-2

cdr3_aa: CASVRGYTEAFF
j_call: TRBJ1-1
v_call: TRBV2

cdr3_aa: CASSYHRDSNEQFF
j_call: TRBJ2-1
v_call: TRBV12-3/TRBV12-4

cdr3_aa: CASSQSSSSGANVLTF
j_call: TRBJ2-6
v_call: TRBV4-2

cdr3_aa: CASSPDLGNSPLHF
j_call: TRBJ1-6
v_call: TRBV7-9

cdr3_aa: CASSPTGASRYNEQFF
j_call: .
v_call: TRBV25-1

cdr3_aa: CASSDSIGSGYTF
j_call: TRBJ1-2
v_call: TRBV6-4

cdr3_aa: CSVEPGHPGETQYF
j_call: TRBJ2-5
v_call: TRBV29-1

cdr3_aa: CASSFYRGYGYTF
j_call: TRBJ1-2
v_call: TRBV27

cdr3_aa: CASSEYFVGDNEKLFF
j_call: TRBJ1-4
v_call: TRBV25-1

cdr3_aa: CASSQRDRNEKLFF
j_call: TRBJ1-4
v_call: TRBV3-1

cdr3_aa: CASSAAAGRGAGNEQFF
j_call: .
v_call: TRBV9

cdr3_aa: CASSVGTGNYGYTF
j_call: TRBJ1-2
v_call: TRBV9

cdr3_aa: CASSEDSSENYGYTF
j_call: TRBJ1-2
v_call: TRBV5-1

cdr3_aa: CASSYHRTKGSALETQYF
j_call: TRBJ2-5
v_call: TRBV6-5